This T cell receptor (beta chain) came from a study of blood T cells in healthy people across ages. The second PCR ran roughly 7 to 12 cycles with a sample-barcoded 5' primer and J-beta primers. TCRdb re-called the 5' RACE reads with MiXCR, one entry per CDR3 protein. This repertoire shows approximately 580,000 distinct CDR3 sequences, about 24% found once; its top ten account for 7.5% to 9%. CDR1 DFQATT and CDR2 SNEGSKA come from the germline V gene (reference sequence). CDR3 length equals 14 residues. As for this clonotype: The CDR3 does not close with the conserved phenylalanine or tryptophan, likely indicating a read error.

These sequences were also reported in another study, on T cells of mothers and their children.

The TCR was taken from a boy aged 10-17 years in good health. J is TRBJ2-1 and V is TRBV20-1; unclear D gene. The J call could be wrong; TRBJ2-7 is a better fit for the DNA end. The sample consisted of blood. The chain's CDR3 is CSASLAIEAYEQYL. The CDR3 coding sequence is TGCAGTGCTAGTCTTGCCATCGAAGCCTACGAGCAGTACCTC.